This T cell receptor beta chain emerged from a study of control samples from healthy donors and cancer patients. The repertoire was sequenced with immunoSEQ multiplex PCR; TCRdb's copy has only in-frame clones and lacks some. The sample holds more than 90,000 clones, around 89% seen once. This clone came up a few times. Material: blood. This receptor was obtained from a man aged 25-45 years in good health.

The CDR3 DNA follows: TGTGCCAGCAGCGTAGCAAGGTCCGAGACCCAGTACTTC. This codes for CASSVARSETQYF. This chain joins TRBV9 and TRBJ2-5; D ambiguous. CDR3 length: 13 amino acids. V lost 0 bases, J lost 5 bases, and 8 bases lay in between. Germline assignment: CDR1 SGDLS and CDR2 YYNGEE.